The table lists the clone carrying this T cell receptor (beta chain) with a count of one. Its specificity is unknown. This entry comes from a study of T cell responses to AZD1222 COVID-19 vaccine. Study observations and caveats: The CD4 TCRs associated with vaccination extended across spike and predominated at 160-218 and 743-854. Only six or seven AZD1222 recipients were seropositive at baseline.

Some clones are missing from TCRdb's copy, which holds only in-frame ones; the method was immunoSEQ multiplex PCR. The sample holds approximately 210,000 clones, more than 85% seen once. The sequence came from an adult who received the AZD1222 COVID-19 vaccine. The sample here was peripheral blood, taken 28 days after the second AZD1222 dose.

CDR3 sequence reads: CASSEGQEFMPQHF. CDR3 coding DNA: TGTGCCAGCAGTGAGGGACAGGAGTTCATGCCCCAGCATTTT. V gene TRBV6-1 combines with J gene TRBJ1-5; TRBD1 matches 8 bases. This CDR3 comprises 14 residues. The V gene's germline CDR1 is MNHNS and CDR2 SASEGT. Losses at the gene ends were 3 bases for V and 9 bases for J; bases not matched to a gene: 7.